This T cell receptor beta chain was identified in a study of blood T cell repertoires in COVID-19. About the study: Italy, Spain and the United States were the sources of the convalescent and acute COVID-19 samples. In each case, the material was cDNA or gDNA derived from T cells, B-cell-depleted T cells, or PBMCs.

As handled by the study authors: Reference gene primer amplification yielded estimated nucleated cell counts. TCRdb's copy holds only in-frame clones and misses some; the assay was immunoSEQ multiplex PCR. V and J calls and clone size are copied from that table; D and trimming were computed from the DNA. The sample records 200,000 to 300,000 clones, about four fifths being singletons. Seattle patient enrollment occurred during active infection, with longitudinal follow-up thereafter. The CDR3 covers 17 residues. CDR1 and CDR2 (germline): ENHRY, SYGVKD. V shed 0 bases, J shed 4 bases, and the junction held 8 bases outside the gene matches.

The sequence was obtained from a woman of 80 years or more with COVID-19, enrolled during active disease. The chain links TRBV10-3 to TRBJ2-3, with TRBD2 matching 9 bases. Source material: peripheral blood. CDR3: CAISESSSGSGADTQYF. CDR3 DNA sequence: TGTGCCATCAGTGAGTCTAGTAGCGGGAGTGGCGCAGATACGCAGTATTTT.